The 9 T cell receptor beta chains below come from one sample, sequenced in a study of technical replicates of blood from several donors. Profiled with immunoSEQ multiplex PCR; TCRdb holds only in-frame clones, not every one. The table includes 70,000 to 90,000 clones, roughly 92% detected once. Source material: T cells isolated from PBMCs. Receptors originate from a human donor in good health.

J is TRBJ2-2 and V is TRBV9, with 11 bases identical to TRBD2. The V gene end was trimmed by 3 bases and the J gene end by 7 bases; junction bases not matched to a gene: 11. This CDR3 contains 17 residues. CDR1 and CDR2 (germline): SGDLS, YYNGEE. The CDR3 DNA sequence: TGTGCCAGCAGCGCGAGGGGGCTAGCGGGGGGCGTCGGGGAGCTGTTTTTT. It codes for CASSARGLAGGVGELFF.

The chain has TRBV6-4 and TRBJ2-3; D is possibly TRBD2 (5 bases). The germline CDR1 and CDR2 sequences are MRHNA and SNTAGT. Trimming removed 7 bases at V and 1 base at J, with 24 bases between. This CDR3 comprises 18 residues. The CDR3 DNA sequence: TGTGCCAGCATCGGGGTGGGTGAGCGTTTTGGGGGCACAGATACGCAGTATTTT. Amino acid sequence: CASIGVGERFGGTDTQYF.

About this clone: One end of the junction is discordant with germline, which a read error may explain. CDR3 sequence reads: CASSQGQGIELF. CDR3 in DNA: TGTGCCAGCAGTCAAGGACAGGGAATAGAGCTCTTC. This chain links TRBV28 with TRBJ2-1, with 8 nucleotides matching TRBD1. The CDR3 length is 12 residues. Germline V CDR1 and CDR2: MDHEN, SYDVKM. The whole variable domain, remainder taken from reference TRBV28 and TRBJ2-1, is DVKVTQSSRYLVKRTGEKVFLECVQDMDHENMFWYRQDPGLGLRLIYFSYDVKMKEKGDIPEGYSVSREKKERFSLILESASTNQTSMYLCASSQGQGIELFGPGTRLTVL.

V is TRBV6-5 and J is TRBJ2-7, with D perhaps matching TRBD2 (5 bases). The V end lost 0 bases, the J end lost 3 bases, and 9 bases lay between the germline ends. The CDR3 covers 14 residues. Germline V gives CDR1 MNHEY, CDR2 SVGAGI. CDR3 in amino acids: CASSYSAAGYEQYF. In nucleotides, the CDR3 is TGTGCCAGCAGTTACTCAGCGGCAGGCTACGAGCAGTACTTC.

V gene TRBV20-1 combines with J gene TRBJ2-7, with TRBD1 as a possible D gene (5 bases). This CDR3 has 11 residues. With 6 bases removed from V and 3 bases from J, the gap between germline ends came to 9 bases. Germline-derived CDR1 and CDR2 are DFQATT and SNEGSKA (reference sequence). CDR3 residues: CSALDSYEQYF. DNA of the CDR3: TGCAGTGCCCTTGACAGCTACGAGCAGTACTTC.

The chain uses TRBV29-1 and TRBJ1-1, with TRBD1 as a possible D gene (6 bases). This CDR3 region has 15 residues. V lost 1 base and J lost 4, with 16 bases in between. Germline CDR1 SQVTM, CDR2 ANQGSEA. The CDR3 nucleotides read TGCAGCGTTGAAGTGGTGGGGGCGCGGATCACTGAAGCTTTCTTT. Its translation: CSVEVVGARITEAFF.

The V gene is TRBV2, the J gene TRBJ1-1; 8 bases fit TRBD1. V lost 11 bases, J lost 1 base, and 9 bases stayed unmatched. The CDR3 totals 14 residues. Germline CDR1 reads SNHLY; CDR2 reads FYNNEI. The CDR3 loop reads CASKGQAGNTEAFF. The CDR3 nucleotides are TGTGCCTCTAAGGGACAGGCAGGGAACACTGAAGCTTTCTTT.

The genes are TRBV7-3 and TRBJ2-5; 9 nucleotides align to TRBD2. The CDR3 contains 16 residues. Germline V lookup: CDR1 SGHTA, CDR2 FQGTGA. Trimming removed 2 bases from V and 6 bases from J; junction bases left unmatched: 10. CDR3 nucleotide sequence: TGTGCCAGCAGCTTACGGTCTAGCGGGGAACTTCAGACCCAGTACTTC. Its translation is CASSLRSSGELQTQYF.

The chain recombines TRBV9 with TRBJ2-5; D is undetermined. CDR3 length: 13 amino acids. The germline gives CDR1 SGDLS, CDR2 YYNGEE. Deletions cut 0 bases from V and 5 bases from J, with 8 bases between. The CDR3: CASSVATSETQYF. In DNA form, the CDR3 reads TGTGCCAGCAGCGTAGCTACTTCGGAGACCCAGTACTTC.